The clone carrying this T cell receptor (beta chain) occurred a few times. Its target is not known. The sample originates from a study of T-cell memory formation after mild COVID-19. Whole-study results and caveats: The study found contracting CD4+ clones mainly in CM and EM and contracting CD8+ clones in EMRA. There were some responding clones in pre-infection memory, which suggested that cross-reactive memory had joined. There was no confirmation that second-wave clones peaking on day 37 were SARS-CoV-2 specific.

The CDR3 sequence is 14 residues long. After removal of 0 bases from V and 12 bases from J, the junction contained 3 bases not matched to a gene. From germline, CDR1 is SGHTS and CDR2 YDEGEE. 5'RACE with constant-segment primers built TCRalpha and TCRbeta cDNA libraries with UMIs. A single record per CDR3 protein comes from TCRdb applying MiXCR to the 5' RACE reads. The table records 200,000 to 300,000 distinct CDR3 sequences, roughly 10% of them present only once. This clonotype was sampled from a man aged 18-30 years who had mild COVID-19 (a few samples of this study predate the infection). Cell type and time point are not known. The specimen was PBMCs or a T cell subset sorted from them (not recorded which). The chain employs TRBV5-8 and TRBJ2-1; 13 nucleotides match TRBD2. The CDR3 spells CASSLGLAGGLQFF. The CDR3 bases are TGTGCCAGCAGCTTGGGACTAGCGGGGGGTTTGCAGTTCTTC.